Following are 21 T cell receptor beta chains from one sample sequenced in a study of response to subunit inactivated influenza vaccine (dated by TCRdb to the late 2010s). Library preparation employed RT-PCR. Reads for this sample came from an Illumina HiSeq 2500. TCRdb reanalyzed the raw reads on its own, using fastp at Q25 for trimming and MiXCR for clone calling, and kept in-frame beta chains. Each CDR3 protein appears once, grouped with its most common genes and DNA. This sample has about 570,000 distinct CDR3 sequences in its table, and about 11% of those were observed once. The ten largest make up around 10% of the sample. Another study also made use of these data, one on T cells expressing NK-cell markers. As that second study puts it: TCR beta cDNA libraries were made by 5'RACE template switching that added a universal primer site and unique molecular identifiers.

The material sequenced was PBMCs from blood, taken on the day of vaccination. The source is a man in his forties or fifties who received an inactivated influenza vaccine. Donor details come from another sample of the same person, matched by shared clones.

DNA of the CDR3: TGTGCCAGCAGCCTCAAGATATACACAGATACGCAGTATTTT. Translating it yields CASSLKIYTDTQYF. This sequence joins TRBV7-2 and TRBJ2-3; D is unclear. Germline lookup yields CDR1 SGHTA and CDR2 FQGNSA. The CDR3 loop spans 14 amino acids. Trimming cost V 5 bases and J 2 bases, with 11 bases left between them.

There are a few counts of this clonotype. CDR3 sequence reads: CASSPGGAGIAKNIQYF. The CDR3 DNA reads TGTGCCAGCAGTCCGGGTGGGGCAGGGATAGCCAAAAACATTCAGTACTTC. This chain uses TRBV12-3 or TRBV12-4 with TRBJ2-4, with a tentative D call TRBD1 (5 bases). There are 17 residues in the CDR3. Trimming took 5 bases from V and 0 from J, leaving 17 bases between them.

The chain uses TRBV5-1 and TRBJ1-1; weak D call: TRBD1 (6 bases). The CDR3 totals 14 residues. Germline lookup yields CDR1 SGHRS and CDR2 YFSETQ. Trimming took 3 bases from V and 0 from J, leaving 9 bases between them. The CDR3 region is CASSSGVLNTEAFF. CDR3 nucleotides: TGCGCCAGCAGCTCAGGGGTCCTGAACACTGAAGCTTTCTTT. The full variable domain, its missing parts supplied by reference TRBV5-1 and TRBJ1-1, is KAGVTQTPRYLIKTRGQQVTLSCSPISGHRSVSWYQQTPGQGLQFLFEYFSETQRNKGNFPGRFSGRQFSNSRSEMNVSTLELGDSALYLCASSSGVLNTEAFFGQGTRLTVV.

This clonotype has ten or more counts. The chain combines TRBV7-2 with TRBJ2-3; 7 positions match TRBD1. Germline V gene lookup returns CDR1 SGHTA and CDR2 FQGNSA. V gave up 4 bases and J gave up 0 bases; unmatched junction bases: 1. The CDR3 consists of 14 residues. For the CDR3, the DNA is TGTGCCAGCAGCTGGACAGGTAGCACAGATACGCAGTATTTT. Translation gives CASSWTGSTDTQYF. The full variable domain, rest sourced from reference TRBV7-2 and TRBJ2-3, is GAGVSQSPSNKVTEKGKDVELRCDPISGHTALYWYRQSLGQGLEFLIYFQGNSAPDKSGLPSDRFSAERTGGSVSTLTIQRTQQEDSAVYLCASSWTGSTDTQYFGPGTRLTVL.

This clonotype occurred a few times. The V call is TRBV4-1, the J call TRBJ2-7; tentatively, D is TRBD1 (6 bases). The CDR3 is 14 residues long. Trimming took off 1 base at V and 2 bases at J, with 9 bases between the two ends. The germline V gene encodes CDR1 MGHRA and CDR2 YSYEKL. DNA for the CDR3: TGCGCCAGCAGCCAAGGTGGGACAACCTACGAGCAGTACTTC. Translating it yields CASSQGGTTYEQYF.

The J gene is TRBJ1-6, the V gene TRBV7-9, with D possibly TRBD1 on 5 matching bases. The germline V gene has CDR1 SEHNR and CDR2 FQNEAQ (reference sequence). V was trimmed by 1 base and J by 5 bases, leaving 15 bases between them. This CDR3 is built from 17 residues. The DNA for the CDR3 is TGTGCCAGCAGCTTAGAAGCGGAGGGACGGAATAATTCACCCCTCCACTTT. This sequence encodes CASSLEAEGRNNSPLHF.

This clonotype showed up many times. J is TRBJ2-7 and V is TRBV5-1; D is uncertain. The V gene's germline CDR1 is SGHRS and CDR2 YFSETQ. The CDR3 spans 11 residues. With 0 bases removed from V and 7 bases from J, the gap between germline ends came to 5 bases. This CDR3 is CASSLDTEQYF. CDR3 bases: TGCGCCAGCAGCTTGGACACGGAGCAGTACTTC.

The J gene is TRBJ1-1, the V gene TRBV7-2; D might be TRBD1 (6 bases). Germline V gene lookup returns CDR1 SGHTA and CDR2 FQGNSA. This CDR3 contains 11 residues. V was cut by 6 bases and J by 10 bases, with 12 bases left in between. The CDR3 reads CASRRDIGAFF. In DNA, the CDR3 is TGTGCCAGCAGAAGGGACATAGGAGCTTTCTTT.

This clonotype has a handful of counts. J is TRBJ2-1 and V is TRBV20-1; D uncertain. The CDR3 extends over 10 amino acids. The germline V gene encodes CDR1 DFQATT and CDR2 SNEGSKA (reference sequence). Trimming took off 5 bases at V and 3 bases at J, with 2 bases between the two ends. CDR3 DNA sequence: TGCAGTGCTGTCTACAATGAGCAGTTCTTC. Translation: CSAVYNEQFF.

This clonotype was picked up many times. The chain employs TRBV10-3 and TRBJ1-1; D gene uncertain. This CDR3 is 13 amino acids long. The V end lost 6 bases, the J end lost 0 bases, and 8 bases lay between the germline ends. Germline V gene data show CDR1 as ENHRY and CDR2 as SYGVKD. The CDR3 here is CAISVQMNTEAFF. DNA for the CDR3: TGTGCCATCAGCGTCCAAATGAACACTGAAGCTTTCTTT.

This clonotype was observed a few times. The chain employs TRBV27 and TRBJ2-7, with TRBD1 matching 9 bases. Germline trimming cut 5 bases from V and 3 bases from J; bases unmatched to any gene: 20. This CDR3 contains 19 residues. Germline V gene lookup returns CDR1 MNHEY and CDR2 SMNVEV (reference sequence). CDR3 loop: CASSRRLRDRDYYHYEQYF. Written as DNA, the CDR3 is TGTGCCAGCAGTCGACGGCTCCGGGACAGGGACTACTATCACTACGAGCAGTACTTC.

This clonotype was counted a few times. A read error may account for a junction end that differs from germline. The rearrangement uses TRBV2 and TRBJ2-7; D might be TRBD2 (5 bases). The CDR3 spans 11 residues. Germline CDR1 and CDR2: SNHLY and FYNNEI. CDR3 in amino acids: CASSLDSGNFF. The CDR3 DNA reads TGTGCCAGCAGTTTGGACTCGGGAAATTTCTTC.

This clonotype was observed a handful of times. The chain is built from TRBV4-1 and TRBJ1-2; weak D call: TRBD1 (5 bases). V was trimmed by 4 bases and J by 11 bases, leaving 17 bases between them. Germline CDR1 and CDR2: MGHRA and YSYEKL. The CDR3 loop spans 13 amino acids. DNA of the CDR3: TGCGCCAGCAGCCGCACTAGCGGGGAGGGGTACACCTTC. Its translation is CASSRTSGEGYTF.

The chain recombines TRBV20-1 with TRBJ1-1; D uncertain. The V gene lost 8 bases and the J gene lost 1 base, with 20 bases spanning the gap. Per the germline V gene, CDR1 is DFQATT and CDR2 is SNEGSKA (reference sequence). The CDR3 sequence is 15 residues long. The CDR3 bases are TGCAGTCTCTCGCTCGCGGGCAGGAAGAACACTGAAGCTTTCTTT. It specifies CSLSLAGRKNTEAFF.

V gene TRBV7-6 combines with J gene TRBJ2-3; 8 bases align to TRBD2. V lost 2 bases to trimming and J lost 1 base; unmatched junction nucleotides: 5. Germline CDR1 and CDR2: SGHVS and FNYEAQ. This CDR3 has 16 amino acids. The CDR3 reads CASSLRSTSGTDTQYF. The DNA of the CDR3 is TGTGCCAGCAGCTTACGTTCGACTAGCGGCACAGATACGCAGTATTTT.

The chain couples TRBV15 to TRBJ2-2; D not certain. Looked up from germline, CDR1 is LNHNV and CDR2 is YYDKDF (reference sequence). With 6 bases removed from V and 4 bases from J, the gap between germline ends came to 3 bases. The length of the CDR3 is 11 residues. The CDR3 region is CATRSTGELFF. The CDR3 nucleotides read TGTGCCACCAGGAGCACCGGGGAGCTGTTTTTT.

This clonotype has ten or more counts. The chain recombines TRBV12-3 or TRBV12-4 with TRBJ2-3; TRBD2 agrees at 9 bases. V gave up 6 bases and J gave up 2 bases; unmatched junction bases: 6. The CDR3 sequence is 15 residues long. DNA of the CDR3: TGTGCCAGCAGGCCCACTAGCGGGCACACAGATACGCAGTATTTT. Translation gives CASRPTSGHTDTQYF.

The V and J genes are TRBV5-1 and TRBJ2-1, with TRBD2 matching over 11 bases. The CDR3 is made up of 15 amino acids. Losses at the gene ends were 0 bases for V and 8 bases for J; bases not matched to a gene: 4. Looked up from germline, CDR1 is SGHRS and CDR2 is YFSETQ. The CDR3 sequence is CASSLAGTSGHEQFF. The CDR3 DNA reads TGCGCCAGCAGCTTGGCGGGGACTAGCGGTCATGAGCAGTTCTTC.

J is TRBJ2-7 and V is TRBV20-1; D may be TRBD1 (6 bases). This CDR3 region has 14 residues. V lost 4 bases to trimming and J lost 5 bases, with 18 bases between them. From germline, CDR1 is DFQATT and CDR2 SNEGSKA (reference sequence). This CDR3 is CSATFRYRANEQYF. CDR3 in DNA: TGCAGTGCTACCTTCCGGTACAGGGCGAACGAGCAGTACTTC.

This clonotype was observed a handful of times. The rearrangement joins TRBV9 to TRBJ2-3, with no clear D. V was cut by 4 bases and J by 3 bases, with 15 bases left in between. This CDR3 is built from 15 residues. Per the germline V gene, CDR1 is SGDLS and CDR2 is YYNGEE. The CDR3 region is CASSPRSSGTDTQYF. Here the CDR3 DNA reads TGTGCCAGCAGCCCCCGGAGCTCTGGTACAGATACGCAGTATTTT.

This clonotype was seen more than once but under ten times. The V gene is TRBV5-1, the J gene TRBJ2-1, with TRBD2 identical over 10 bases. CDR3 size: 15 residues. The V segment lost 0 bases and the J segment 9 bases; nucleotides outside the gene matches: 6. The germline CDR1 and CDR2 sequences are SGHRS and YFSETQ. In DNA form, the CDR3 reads TGCGCCAGCAGCTTGGACAGCGGGAGGGCCCTTGAGCAGTTCTTC. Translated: CASSLDSGRALEQFF.